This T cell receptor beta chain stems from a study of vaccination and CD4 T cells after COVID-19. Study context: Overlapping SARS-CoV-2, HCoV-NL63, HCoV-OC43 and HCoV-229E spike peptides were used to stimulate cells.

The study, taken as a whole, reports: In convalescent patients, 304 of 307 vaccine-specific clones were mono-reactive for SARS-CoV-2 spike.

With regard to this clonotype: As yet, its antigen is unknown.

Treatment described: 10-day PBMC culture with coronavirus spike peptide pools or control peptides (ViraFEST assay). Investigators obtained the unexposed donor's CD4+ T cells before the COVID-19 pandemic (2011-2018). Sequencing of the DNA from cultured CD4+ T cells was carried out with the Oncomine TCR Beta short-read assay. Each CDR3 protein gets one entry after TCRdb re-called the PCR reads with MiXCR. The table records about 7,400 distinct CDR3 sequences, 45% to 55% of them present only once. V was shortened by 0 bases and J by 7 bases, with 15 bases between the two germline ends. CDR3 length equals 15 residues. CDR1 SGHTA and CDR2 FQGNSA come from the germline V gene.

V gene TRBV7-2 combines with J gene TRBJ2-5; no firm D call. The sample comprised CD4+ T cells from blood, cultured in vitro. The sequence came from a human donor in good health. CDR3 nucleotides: TGTGCCAGCAGCTTAGCCGGACGTGGCGACGGGACCCAGTACTTC. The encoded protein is CASSLAGRGDGTQYF.